The source of this T cell receptor (beta chain) is a study of response to subunit inactivated influenza vaccine. Study results and limitations: It was suggested by the authors that few new T cells are recruited by each seasonal influenza vaccination.

One entry per CDR3 protein, called by TCRdb with MiXCR from the RT-PCR reads. The table lists some 500,000 distinct CDR3 sequences, approximately 24% of them singletons. This clonotype was detected a few times. Its antigen is unidentified. The source was CD4+ T cells sorted from PBMCs, collected around 5 days after vaccination. The source of this sequence is a man aged 45-60 years who received an inactivated influenza vaccine.

This chain's CDR3 is CASTTSGRTQYF. The CDR3 bases are TGTGCCAGCACCACGTCCGGACGGACCCAGTACTTC. This rearrangement joins TRBV28 to TRBJ2-5; D is uncertain. CDR1 and CDR2 (germline): MDHEN, SYDVKM. The CDR3 covers 12 residues. Deletions cut 7 bases from V and 7 bases from J, with 13 bases between.